These T cell receptor beta chains were read from a single sample in a study of T cell repertoires in cytomegalovirus infection. What these receptors recognize is not known. TCRdb independently ran MiXCR on the reads; one entry per CDR3 protein. The sample yields about 220,000 distinct CDR3 sequences, around 35% seen once. Material: CD8+ T cells from cultured PBMCs, obtained from culture after CMV antigen stimulation. The receptor source for this set is a human donor in good health (CMV status not recorded). Some clones in this sample may be carry-over from other donors' samples. The CDR3 runs from the conserved cysteine through the conserved F or W. A D gene is named only where the DNA matches it firmly. The listing skips clone size in some rows; elsewhere it reads once, few, many or a size class.

CDR3: CASGPLGAGGSFNEQFF
DNA: TGTGCCAGCGGACCCCTTGGAGCGGGAGGGAGTTTCAATGAGCAGTTCTTC
J: TRBJ2-1
V: TRBV6-6
size: few
D: TRBD2

CDR3: CATMASEAKNIQYF
DNA: TGTGCCACCATGGCTTCAGAGGCCAAAAACATTCAGTACTTC
J: TRBJ2-4
V: TRBV15
size: .
D: .

CDR3: CASSFPGGPKNIQYF
DNA: TGTGCCAGCAGCTTTCCCGGGGGTCCCAAAAACATTCAGTACTTC
J: TRBJ2-4
V: TRBV7-1
size: .
D: .

CDR3: CASSFDNSGNTIYF
DNA: TGTGCCAGCTCCTTCGACAACTCTGGAAACACCATATATTTT
J: TRBJ1-3
V: TRBV18
size: few
D: .

CDR3: CASSPTSGSFINIQYF
DNA: TGTGCCAGCAGCCCCACTAGCGGGAGCTTTATAAACATTCAGTACTTC
J: TRBJ2-4
V: TRBV7-6
size: .
D: TRBD2

CDR3: CASSSLEAGGLGETQYF
DNA: TGTGCCAGCAGTTCATTAGAAGCGGGGGGCCTGGGGGAGACCCAGTACTTC
J: TRBJ2-5
V: TRBV27
size: .
D: TRBD2

CDR3: CASSLYTGTSRDTQYF
DNA: TGTGCCAGCAGTTTGTATACCGGGACTAGTCGCGATACGCAGTATTTT
J: TRBJ2-3
V: TRBV28
size: few
D: TRBD2

CDR3: CSAEGGNGYTF
DNA: TGCAGCGCGGAAGGGGGCAACGGCTACACCTTC
J: TRBJ1-2
V: TRBV29-1
size: .
D: TRBD1

CDR3: CASSLSAGFGGNYGYTF
DNA: TGTGCCAGCAGCTTATCAGCGGGGTTCGGGGGCAACTATGGCTACACCTTC
J: TRBJ1-2
V: TRBV7-6
size: .
D: .

CDR3: CASSTQGSGELFF
DNA: TGTGCCAGCAGCACGCAGGGGTCCGGGGAGCTGTTTTTT
J: TRBJ2-2
V: TRBV7-7
size: .
D: .

CDR3: CASSYSNQGKNEQFF
DNA: TGTGCCAGCAGTTACTCGAATCAAGGAAAAAATGAGCAGTTCTTC
J: TRBJ2-1
V: TRBV6-2/TRBV6-3
size: .
D: .

CDR3: CASSLGYMGYTF
DNA: TGTGCCAGCAGCTTAGGATATATGGGCTACACCTTC
J: TRBJ1-2
V: TRBV7-6
size: .
D: .

CDR3: CSASPTGIVTKTQYF
DNA: TGCAGTGCTAGCCCGACAGGGATCGTTACAAAGACCCAGTACTTC
J: TRBJ2-5
V: TRBV20-1
size: few
D: TRBD1

CDR3: CASSVDDYTYEQYF
DNA: TGTGCCAGCAGCGTAGATGACTACACCTACGAGCAGTACTTC
J: TRBJ2-7
V: TRBV9
size: .
D: .

CDR3: CASSALRASGNTIYF
DNA: TGTGCCAGCAGCGCACTCCGGGCCTCTGGAAACACCATATATTTT
J: TRBJ1-3
V: TRBV11-2
size: .
D: .

CDR3: CASSVGLAGEETQYF
DNA: TGTGCCAGCAGCGTGGGACTAGCGGGGGAGGAGACCCAGTACTTC
J: TRBJ2-5
V: TRBV7-8
size: .
D: TRBD2

CDR3: CASRSGTGTGVQPQHF
DNA: TGTGCCAGCAGATCCGGGACAGGGACGGGGGTTCAGCCCCAGCATTTT
J: TRBJ1-5
V: TRBV6-6
size: .
D: TRBD1

CDR3: CASSPQGAFYEQYF
DNA: TGTGCCAGCAGTCCGCAGGGGGCGTTTTACGAGCAGTACTTC
J: TRBJ2-7
V: TRBV27
size: .
D: TRBD1

CDR3: CAISESGETQYF
DNA: TGTGCCATCAGTGAGTCGGGGGAGACCCAGTACTTC
J: TRBJ2-5
V: TRBV10-3
size: .
D: .

CDR3: CASSLPTSGATYNEQFF
DNA: TGTGCCAGCAGCCTACCGACTAGCGGGGCTACCTACAATGAGCAGTTCTTC
J: TRBJ2-1
V: TRBV2
size: .
D: TRBD2

CDR3: CASSLSYPESSYNSPLHF
DNA: TGTGCCAGCAGTTTATCTTACCCGGAGAGCTCCTATAATTCACCCCTCCACTTT
J: TRBJ1-6
V: TRBV27
size: .
D: .

CDR3: CATSNDRATGELFF
DNA: TGTGCCACCAGCAACGACAGGGCGACCGGGGAGCTGTTTTTT
J: TRBJ2-2
V: TRBV15
size: .
D: TRBD1

CDR3: CASSPRERGAREQYF
DNA: TGTGCCAGCAGTCCACGGGAGCGGGGGGCCCGGGAGCAGTACTTC
J: TRBJ2-7
V: TRBV28
size: few
D: TRBD2

CDR3: CAITGQGTGYEQYF
DNA: TGTGCCATCACCGGACAGGGGACAGGGTACGAGCAGTACTTC
J: TRBJ2-7
V: TRBV12-3/TRBV12-4
size: .
D: TRBD1

CDR3: CASSEWGRIYEQYF
DNA: TGTGCCAGCAGTGAATGGGGTAGGATCTACGAGCAGTACTTC
J: TRBJ2-7
V: TRBV6-1
size: few
D: .

CDR3: CSARALAGATDTQYF
DNA: TGCAGTGCTAGAGCCTTAGCGGGGGCCACAGATACGCAGTATTTT
J: TRBJ2-3
V: TRBV20-1
size: once
D: TRBD2

CDR3: CASTSHRTATYEQYF
DNA: TGTGCCAGCACCAGTCACCGGACAGCTACCTACGAGCAGTACTTC
J: TRBJ2-7
V: TRBV27
size: once
D: .

CDR3: CASSSGLDFIQETQYF
DNA: TGTGCCAGCAGTTCGGGACTAGATTTTATACAAGAGACCCAGTACTTC
J: TRBJ2-5
V: TRBV12-3/TRBV12-4
size: .
D: TRBD2

CDR3: CASSLRQGSDEQFF
DNA: TGTGCCAGCAGTTTAAGGCAGGGGAGCGATGAGCAGTTCTTC
J: TRBJ2-1
V: TRBV12-3/TRBV12-4
size: .
D: .

CDR3: CASSQYDMDEQFF
DNA: TGCGCCAGCAGTCAATATGACATGGATGAGCAGTTCTTC
J: TRBJ2-1
V: TRBV23-1
size: few
D: .

CDR3: CATSRSLPGGIMEDEQFF
DNA: TGTGCCACCAGCAGATCGCTCCCCGGGGGTATAATGGAGGATGAGCAGTTCTTC
J: TRBJ2-1
V: TRBV15
size: .
D: .

CDR3: CASSRTSGASSYEQYF
DNA: TGTGCCAGCAGCCGGACTAGCGGGGCAAGCTCCTACGAGCAGTACTTC
J: TRBJ2-7
V: TRBV7-2
size: many
D: TRBD2

CDR3: CASSLGDKPYNEQFF
DNA: TGTGCCAGCAGCTTAGGGGACAAGCCGTACAATGAGCAGTTCTTC
J: TRBJ2-1
V: TRBV7-2
size: few
D: .

CDR3: CATSDLRTVSEQYF
DNA: TGTGCCACCAGTGATTTACGGACCGTATCCGAGCAGTACTTC
J: TRBJ2-7
V: TRBV24-1
size: .
D: .

CDR3: CASSPSGMAGELFF
DNA: TGTGCCAGCAGCCCTAGCGGGATGGCCGGGGAGCTGTTTTTT
J: TRBJ2-2
V: TRBV12-3/TRBV12-4
size: .
D: TRBD2

CDR3: CASSPDRDEQFF
DNA: TGTGCCAGCAGCCCGGACAGGGACGAGCAGTTCTTC
J: TRBJ2-1
V: TRBV4-2
size: .
D: TRBD1

CDR3: CACSGIQGDNQPQHF
DNA: TGTGCCTGCAGTGGCATACAGGGAGACAATCAGCCCCAGCATTTT
J: TRBJ1-5
V: TRBV6-8
size: .
D: .

CDR3: CASSQNTEVTLHF
DNA: TGTGCCAGCAGCCAAAACACGGAGGTCACCCTCCACTTT
J: TRBJ1-6
V: TRBV14
size: .
D: .

CDR3: CASSLANGFNTYNEQFF
DNA: TGTGCCAGCAGCTTAGCGAACGGTTTTAATACCTACAATGAGCAGTTCTTC
J: TRBJ2-1
V: TRBV7-6
size: .
D: .

CDR3: CASSSDREGLSKNIQYF
DNA: TGTGCCAGCAGCTCAGACAGGGAAGGCCTGTCCAAAAACATTCAGTACTTC
J: TRBJ2-4
V: TRBV7-4
size: .
D: TRBD1

CDR3: CSANQLGGDQPQHF
DNA: TGCAGTGCTAATCAACTGGGAGGAGATCAGCCCCAGCATTTT
J: TRBJ1-5
V: TRBV20-1
size: .
D: .

CDR3: CASSLRGQGAPLLTGELFF
DNA: TGTGCCAGCAGCTTACGCGGGCAGGGGGCGCCTCTACTCACCGGGGAGCTGTTTTTT
J: TRBJ2-2
V: TRBV7-3
size: .
D: TRBD1

CDR3: CASSEKRGVAEAFF
DNA: TGCGCCAGCAGTGAGAAAAGGGGGGTCGCTGAAGCTTTCTTT
J: TRBJ1-1
V: TRBV10-2
size: few
D: .

CDR3: CSVVIRPYYGYTF
DNA: TGCAGCGTTGTGATTCGTCCTTACTATGGCTACACCTTC
J: TRBJ1-2
V: TRBV29-1
size: .
D: .

CDR3: CSASGTAETEKLFF
DNA: TGCAGTGCTAGCGGGACAGCCGAAACTGAAAAACTGTTTTTT
J: TRBJ1-4
V: TRBV20-1
size: .
D: TRBD1

CDR3: CASSLVGRDNEQFF
DNA: TGTGCCAGCAGCTTAGTGGGCAGGGACAATGAGCAGTTCTTC
J: TRBJ2-1
V: TRBV7-9
size: .
D: .

CDR3: CASIPQADEANYGYTF
DNA: TGTGCCAGCATCCCTCAGGCGGACGAAGCAAACTATGGCTACACCTTC
J: TRBJ1-2
V: TRBV5-6
size: .
D: .

CDR3: CASSLAVGTSGSDEQYF
DNA: TGTGCCAGCAGCTTAGCGGTGGGGACTAGCGGGAGCGACGAGCAGTACTTC
J: TRBJ2-7
V: TRBV7-8
size: many
D: TRBD2

CDR3: CASSLRGIQIAPDNEQFF
DNA: TGTGCCAGCAGCTTAAGGGGGATACAGATTGCCCCAGACAATGAGCAGTTCTTC
J: TRBJ2-1
V: TRBV7-2
size: many
D: .

CDR3: CASRNTVRGANVLTF
DNA: TGTGCCAGTCGCAATACAGTGAGAGGGGCCAACGTCCTGACTTTC
J: TRBJ2-6
V: TRBV28
size: .
D: .

CDR3: CASSFWTGEGGYTF
DNA: TGTGCCAGCAGTTTCTGGACAGGGGAGGGTGGCTACACCTTC
J: TRBJ1-2
V: TRBV27
size: .
D: TRBD1

CDR3: CASSTTAPRQYF
DNA: TGTGCCAGCAGCACGACGGCCCCCAGGCAGTATTTT
J: TRBJ2-3
V: TRBV7-2
size: .
D: .

CDR3: CASSLGGTLYNEQFF
DNA: TGCGCCAGCAGCTTGGGTGGGACGCTTTACAATGAGCAGTTCTTC
J: TRBJ2-1
V: TRBV5-1
size: .
D: .